This entry lists 9 T cell receptor beta chains sequenced from one sample in a study of blood T cell repertoires in COVID-19. Measured with immunoSEQ multiplex PCR; TCRdb has only the in-frame clones, and not every one. In the table there are 20,000 to 25,000 clones, more than 75% of which are singletons. The sample was peripheral blood. These receptor sequences come from a middle-aged man with active COVID-19.

The chain recombines TRBV5-6 with TRBJ2-2, with D tentatively TRBD1 (7 bases). V was pared by 1 base and J by 6 bases, with 16 bases between. Germline CDR1 and CDR2: SGHDT and YYEEEE. The CDR3 covers 16 residues. The CDR3 nucleotides read TGTGCCAGCAGCTTGACACAGGGGAGGTTTTCCGGGGAGCTGTTTTTT. Its translation is CASSLTQGRFSGELFF.

The rearrangement links TRBV7-3 to TRBJ1-5, with 7 bases that match TRBD1. The germline CDR1 and CDR2 sequences are SGHTA and FQGTGA. CDR3 length equals 16 residues. The V segment lost 2 bases and the J segment 0 bases; nucleotides outside the gene matches: 4. The chain's CDR3 is CASSLGTADSNQPQHF. The CDR3, as DNA: TGTGCCAGCAGCTTAGGGACAGCGGATAGCAATCAGCCCCAGCATTTT.

The rearrangement links TRBV9 to TRBJ2-6, with a tentative D call TRBD1 (5 bases). This CDR3 has 17 residues. Germline CDR1 reads SGDLS; CDR2 reads YYNGEE. V was cut by 0 bases and J by 0 bases, with 10 bases left in between. CDR3: CASSVGGSFSGANVLTF. CDR3 nucleotide sequence: TGTGCCAGCAGCGTAGGGGGCTCATTCTCTGGGGCCAACGTCCTGACTTTC.

This clone qualifies as medium-sized. This chain connects TRBV3-1 (or the pseudogene TRBV3-2) to TRBJ1-2, with D hard to call. The CDR3 is 14 amino acids. V lost 4 bases, J lost 4 bases, and 13 bases lay in between. The V gene's germline CDR1 is LGHDT and CDR2 YNNKEL (reference sequence). For the CDR3, the DNA is TGTGCCAGCAGCCCGCGCGGAGCGACCTATGGCTACACCTTC. Its protein is CASSPRGATYGYTF.

Only one count was recorded for this clone. This chain links TRBV2 with TRBJ1-5, with D perhaps matching TRBD1 (5 bases). V shed 6 bases and J shed 0 bases, with 12 bases lying between them. The CDR3 consists of 15 residues. Germline V gene lookup returns CDR1 SNHLY and CDR2 FYNNEI. CDR3 bases: TGTGCCAGCAGAATCGGACATAATAGCAATCAGCCCCAGCATTTT. This encodes CASRIGHNSNQPQHF. Drawing the rest from reference TRBV2 and TRBJ1-5, the complete variable domain is EPEVTQTPSHQVTQMGQEVILRCVPISNHLYFYWYRQILGQKVEFLVSFYNNEISEKSEIFDDQFSVERPDGSNFTLKIRSTKLEDSAMYFCASRIGHNSNQPQHFGDGTRLSIL.

The genes are TRBV5-6 and TRBJ2-7, with D maybe TRBD2 (7 bases). Germline CDR1 is SGHDT and CDR2 is YYEEEE. V was trimmed by 4 bases and J by 3 bases, leaving 17 bases between them. The CDR3 totals 15 residues. The CDR3 loop is CASSRRGGGVYEQYF. CDR3 sequence (DNA): TGTGCCAGCAGCCGAAGGGGGGGAGGAGTCTACGAGCAGTACTTC. Full variable domain (rest looked up from reference TRBV5-6 and TRBJ2-7): DAGVTQSPTHLIKTRGQQVTLRCSPKSGHDTVSWYQQALGQGPQFIFQYYEEEERQRGNFPDRFSGHQFPNYSSELNVNALLLGDSALYLCASSRRGGGVYEQYFGPGTRLTVT.

This sequence joins TRBV5-6 and TRBJ2-1; TRBD1 matches at 9 bases. CDR1 is SGHDT, CDR2 YYEEEE, per germline. Trimming removed 5 bases from V and 8 bases from J; junction bases left unmatched: 11. The CDR3 runs to 15 residues. CDR3 residues: CASRTPGQGSHEQFF. CDR3 nucleotides: TGTGCCAGCAGAACCCCGGGACAGGGAAGCCATGAGCAGTTCTTC.

The rearrangement links TRBV7-9 to TRBJ2-5; TRBD2 is a possible D gene (7 bases). The CDR3 totals 16 residues. V shed 1 base and J shed 2 bases, with 14 bases lying between them. CDR1 and CDR2 from the germline V gene are SEHNR and FQNEAQ (reference sequence). CDR3: CASSLGLGGPQETQYF. The CDR3, as DNA: TGTGCCAGCAGCTTAGGTTTGGGGGGGCCGCAAGAGACCCAGTACTTC.

The chain carries TRBV11-2 and TRBJ1-3, with TRBD1 as a possible D gene (5 bases). Trimming removed 5 bases at V and 6 bases at J, with 17 bases between. This CDR3 comprises 15 residues. Germline V gene lookup returns CDR1 SGHAT and CDR2 FQNNGV. CDR3 bases: TGTGCCAGCAGCCCGAGAAGCAGGGATACAAACACCATATATTTT. It specifies CASSPRSRDTNTIYF. Based on the CDR3 plus reference TRBV11-2 and TRBJ1-3, the full variable domain is EAGVAQSPRYKIIEKRQSVAFWCNPISGHATLYWYQQILGQGPKLLIQFQNNGVVDDSQLPKDRFSAERLKGVDSTLKIQPAKLEDSAVYLCASSPRSRDTNTIYFGEGSWLTVV.